This TCR beta chain derives from a study of T-cell memory formation after mild COVID-19. A single record per CDR3 protein comes from TCRdb applying MiXCR to the 5' RACE reads. The sample shows around 410,000 distinct CDR3 sequences, 23% of them seen only once. The CDR3 has 16 residues. The junction had 11 bases not matched to a gene; V was cut back by 4 bases and J by 6 bases. Germline CDR1 reads SGHKS; CDR2 reads YYEKEE (reference sequence). The sequenced sample was PBMCs or a T cell subset sorted from them (not recorded which). The rearrangement links TRBV5-5 to TRBJ2-1; 9 nucleotides agree with TRBD1. This sequence originates from an adult woman who had mild COVID-19 (a few samples of this study predate the infection). Cell type and time point are not known. This chain's CDR3 is CASSPRGTGRPNEQFF. Here the CDR3 DNA reads TGTGCCAGCAGCCCGAGGGGGACAGGGCGCCCCAATGAGCAGTTCTTC.